One sample yielded the 11 T cell receptor beta chains listed below, sequenced in a study of technical replicates of blood from four donors. Only in-frame clones appear in the TCRdb table, and some are missing; sequencing was by immunoSEQ multiplex PCR. The sample shows around 97,000 clones, over 85% of them seen only once. The sequencing input was T cells isolated from PBMCs. These TCRs come from a human donor in good health.

The chain joins TRBV10-1 to TRBJ2-1; D may be TRBD1 (6 bases). V was cut by 10 bases and J by 8 bases, with 9 bases left in between. Germline-derived CDR1 and CDR2 are WNHNN and SYGVQD (reference sequence). The CDR3 has 10 residues. The CDR3 here is CAIKGDEQFF. CDR3 coding DNA: TGCGCCATAAAGGGGGATGAGCAGTTCTTC.

This chain links TRBV5-1 with TRBJ2-7; 9 nucleotides line up with TRBD2. CDR1 and CDR2 (germline): SGHRS, YFSETQ. V was pared by 5 bases and J by 2 bases, with 5 bases of the junction left unmatched. The CDR3 loop spans 14 amino acids. Here the CDR3 DNA reads TGCGCCAGCAGAGGGCTAGCGGGGACCTACGAGCAGTACTTC. This gives the protein CASRGLAGTYEQYF.

This sequence joins TRBV2 and TRBJ2-3; no clear D gene. This CDR3 is 14 amino acids long. V was trimmed by 1 base and J by 5 bases, leaving 10 bases between them. Germline CDR1 reads SNHLY; CDR2 reads FYNNEI. CDR3 protein: CASSEEQLLDTQYF. CDR3 in DNA: TGTGCCAGCAGTGAAGAACAGTTATTAGATACGCAGTATTTT.

This sequence joins TRBV5-4 and TRBJ2-2; weak D call: TRBD2 (6 bases). Trimming took off 0 bases at V and 4 bases at J, with 10 bases between the two ends. Germline assignment: CDR1 SGHNT and CDR2 YYREEE (reference sequence). The CDR3 covers 15 residues. CDR3 DNA sequence: TGTGCCAGCAGCTTGGGACTAGGCGGCACCGGGGAGCTGTTTTTT. This codes for CASSLGLGGTGELFF.

The chain joins TRBV9 to TRBJ2-7, with 10 bases lining up with TRBD1. This CDR3 comprises 15 residues. The V gene's germline CDR1 is SGDLS and CDR2 YYNGEE. Trimming at V came to 3 bases and at J to 3 bases, leaving 6 bases not matched to a gene. The CDR3 coding sequence is TGTGCCAGCAGCGGCCGGGACAGGGGTTACTACGAGCAGTACTTC. This sequence encodes CASSGRDRGYYEQYF. The variable domain in full, completed from reference TRBV9 and TRBJ2-7, reads DSGVTQTPKHLITATGQRVTLRCSPRSGDLSVYWYQQSLDQGLQFLIQYYNGEERAKGNILERFSAQQFPDLHSELNLSSLELGDSALYFCASSGRDRGYYEQYFGPGTRLTVT.

The genes are TRBV7-2 and TRBJ2-1; 11 nucleotides match TRBD2. In germline, CDR1 is SGHTA, CDR2 FQGNSA. This CDR3 has 17 amino acids. V dropped 0 bases and J dropped 4; count of bases not matched to a gene: 5. The CDR3 sequence is CASSLAWTSGPYNEQFF. DNA of the CDR3: TGTGCCAGCAGCTTAGCGTGGACTAGCGGGCCGTACAATGAGCAGTTCTTC.

This chain links TRBV28 with TRBJ2-2, with TRBD1 as a possible D gene (6 bases). V was pared by 10 bases and J by 3 bases, with 21 bases between. Germline-derived CDR1 and CDR2 are MDHEN and SYDVKM. The length of the CDR3 is 16 residues. As DNA, the CDR3 is TGTGCCACCACAAAAGACTACAGGGCGGACACCGGGGAGCTGTTTTTT. Its translation: CATTKDYRADTGELFF.

This clone appeared a single time. V and J are TRBV7-3 and TRBJ2-1, with 7 bases matching TRBD1. V trimming: 3 bases; J trimming: 2 bases; junction bases outside the gene matches: 4. The CDR3 runs to 15 residues. Germline CDR1 is SGHTA and CDR2 is FQGTGA. CDR3: CASSFRTGPYNEQFF. The DNA of the CDR3 is TGTGCCAGCAGCTTCAGGACAGGCCCCTACAATGAGCAGTTCTTC.

This clone was found a few times. The V and J genes are TRBV4-1 and TRBJ1-2; D uncertain. Germline CDR1 is MGHRA and CDR2 is YSYEKL. The CDR3 has 15 residues. V lost 4 bases and J lost 4, with 16 bases in between. The CDR3 nucleotides read TGCGCCAGCAGCCCCCCCCCTAGCGAGGGCTATGGCTACACCTTC. It encodes CASSPPPSEGYGYTF.

This sequence joins TRBV15 and TRBJ1-5; D call uncertain. This CDR3 is 14 amino acids long. Germline lookup yields CDR1 LNHNV and CDR2 YYDKDF (reference sequence). Trimming pared 0 bases from V and 7 bases from J, leaving 10 bases between. The CDR3 sequence is CATSRDRGWQPQHF. The CDR3 nucleotides read TGTGCCACCAGCAGAGATCGGGGTTGGCAGCCCCAGCATTTT. The complete variable domain, with remaining parts taken from reference TRBV15 and TRBJ1-5, reads DAMVIQNPRYQVTQFGKPVTLSCSQTLNHNVMYWYQQKSSQAPKLLFHYYDKDFNNEADTPDNFQSRRPNTSFCFLDIRSPGLGDTAMYLCATSRDRGWQPQHFGDGTRLSIL.

The chain is built from TRBV20-1 and TRBJ1-1; D uncertain. The CDR3 totals 11 residues. Germline CDR1 is DFQATT and CDR2 is SNEGSKA (reference sequence). Deletions cut 4 bases from V and 0 bases from J, with 3 bases between. Written as DNA, the CDR3 is TGCAGTGCTACCATGAACACTGAAGCTTTCTTT. Translation gives CSATMNTEAFF.